The 28 T cell receptor beta chains below all came from one sample that was sequenced in a study of T cell responses to AZD1222 COVID-19 vaccine. TCRdb's copy holds only in-frame clones and misses some; the assay was immunoSEQ multiplex PCR. The profile shows over 120,000 clones, 80% to 95% of them singletons. This material consisted of peripheral blood, taken 28 days after the second AZD1222 dose. The receptors stem from an adult who received the AZD1222 COVID-19 vaccine.

The chain uses TRBV6-4 and TRBJ1-1; D gene uncertain. V lost 6 bases, J lost 6 bases, and 17 bases lay in between. This CDR3 is built from 14 residues. CDR1 MRHNA and CDR2 SNTAGT come from the germline V gene. The CDR3 sequence: CASSREVGSPEAFF. CDR3 sequence (DNA): TGTGCCAGCAGCCGCGAGGTGGGCTCTCCTGAAGCTTTCTTT.

The rearrangement uses TRBV11-2 and TRBJ1-4, with D unclear. CDR1 is SGHAT, CDR2 FQNNGV, per germline. V was cut by 3 bases and J by 2 bases, with 7 bases left in between. CDR3 length: 14 amino acids. The CDR3 reads CASSFGVTNEKLFF. Here the CDR3 DNA reads TGTGCCAGCAGCTTCGGTGTGACTAATGAAAAACTGTTTTTT. Combining the CDR3 with reference TRBV11-2 and TRBJ1-4 gives the whole variable domain EAGVAQSPRYKIIEKRQSVAFWCNPISGHATLYWYQQILGQGPKLLIQFQNNGVVDDSQLPKDRFSAERLKGVDSTLKIQPAKLEDSAVYLCASSFGVTNEKLFFGSGTQLSVL.

The chain combines TRBV4-3 with TRBJ1-5; no definite D call. The V gene lost 0 bases and the J gene lost 3 bases, with 6 bases spanning the gap. The CDR3 loop spans 14 amino acids. Germline values: CDR1 LGHNA, CDR2 YSLEER. Here the CDR3 reads CASSQDWDNQPQHF. The CDR3 DNA reads as TGCGCCAGCAGCCAAGATTGGGACAATCAGCCCCAGCATTTT.

The rearrangement uses TRBV6-5 and TRBJ1-3; D is undetermined. The germline V gene has CDR1 MNHEY and CDR2 SVGAGI. The CDR3 sequence is 14 residues long. V lost 2 bases to trimming and J lost 3 bases, with 8 bases between them. This chain's CDR3 is CASSYRVGGNTIYF. CDR3 DNA: TGTGCCAGCAGTTACAGGGTCGGTGGAAACACCATATATTTT.

The V and J genes are TRBV7-9 and TRBJ2-7, with TRBD1 matching over 8 bases. CDR3 length: 15 residues. Per the germline V gene, CDR1 is SEHNR and CDR2 is FQNEAQ (reference sequence). With V trimmed by 5 bases and J by 2 bases, 8 bases remained unmatched. CDR3 loop: CASSTDRGSTYEQYF. Written as DNA, the CDR3 is TGTGCCAGCAGCACCGACAGGGGCTCTACCTACGAGCAGTACTTC.

The sample holds one count of this clone. V gene TRBV28 combines with J gene TRBJ1-2; a possible D gene is TRBD1 (5 bases). CDR3 length: 14 amino acids. V lost 7 bases to trimming and J lost 7 bases, with 19 bases between them. The germline V gene has CDR1 MDHEN and CDR2 SYDVKM. CDR3 coding DNA: TGTGCCAGCATTCCGGACTCCAGAAGGGGTGGCTACACCTTC. Protein product: CASIPDSRRGGYTF.

This chain uses TRBV7-3 with TRBJ1-3, with D perhaps TRBD1 (5 bases). CDR1 is SGHTA, CDR2 FQGTGA, per germline. The CDR3 has 15 amino acids. Trimming left V 0 bases short and J 4 bases short, with 10 bases between. The CDR3 DNA reads as TGTGCCAGCAGCTTAACAGGAGGGGCCGGAAACACCATATATTTT. Translating gives CASSLTGGAGNTIYF. The variable domain in full, completed from reference TRBV7-3 and TRBJ1-3, reads GAGVSQTPSNKVTEKGKYVELRCDPISGHTALYWYRQSLGQGPEFLIYFQGTGAADDSGLPNDRFFAVRPEGSVSTLKIQRTERGDSAVYLCASSLTGGAGNTIYFGEGSWLTVV.

There are a few counts of this clone. This sequence joins TRBV24-1 and TRBJ1-5; 9 nucleotides match TRBD1. Losses at the gene ends were 5 bases for V and 6 bases for J; bases not matched to a gene: 4. Germline values: CDR1 KGHDR, CDR2 SFDVKD. The CDR3 is made up of 14 amino acids. The CDR3 sequence is CATSGLDRGQPQHF. The CDR3 DNA follows: TGTGCCACCAGTGGCCTGGACAGGGGTCAGCCCCAGCATTTT.

The chain is built from TRBV28 and TRBJ1-2; no clear D gene. The V end was cut by 4 bases, the J end by 5 bases, with 8 bases between. The CDR3 loop spans 12 amino acids. Germline V CDR1 and CDR2: MDHEN, SYDVKM. CDR3 bases: TGTGCCAGCAGTTCGCCGGGATATGGCTACACCTTC. As protein: CASSSPGYGYTF.

The genes are TRBV27 and TRBJ1-5, with TRBD1 matching over 7 bases. CDR1 is MNHEY, CDR2 SMNVEV, per germline (reference sequence). The CDR3 spans 15 residues. V trimming: 5 bases; J trimming: 4 bases; junction bases outside the gene matches: 8. DNA for the CDR3: TGTGCCAGCAGTGCTTACCAGACAGGGAATCAGCCCCAGCATTTT. Its protein product is CASSAYQTGNQPQHF.

This rearrangement joins TRBV12-3 or TRBV12-4 to TRBJ1-5, with 7 positions matching TRBD1. CDR3 size: 13 residues. The junction had 5 bases not matched to a gene; V was cut back by 6 bases and J by 6 bases. The DNA of the CDR3 is TGTGCCAGCAGCACCGACAGGGCTCAGCCCCAGCATTTT. It specifies CASSTDRAQPQHF.

V and J are TRBV19 and TRBJ2-4; 8 bases match TRBD1. The ends lost 7 bases at V and 3 bases at J; junction bases unmatched: 2. The CDR3 totals 13 residues. CDR1 is LNHDA, CDR2 SQIVND, per germline (reference sequence). CDR3 in amino acids: CASIGQGKNIQYF. The CDR3 DNA follows: TGTGCCAGTATTGGACAGGGCAAAAACATTCAGTACTTC.

CDR3 protein: CASSLAGASYNEQFF. For the CDR3, the DNA is TGTGCCAGCAGCTTAGCGGGAGCTTCCTACAATGAGCAGTTCTTC. The J gene is TRBJ2-1, the V gene TRBV7-2, with D possibly being TRBD2 (5 bases). The length of the CDR3 is 15 residues. Germline V gene lookup returns CDR1 SGHTA and CDR2 FQGNSA. V was trimmed by 0 bases and J by 1 base, leaving 7 bases between them.

This clone was seen a handful of times. CDR3 sequence reads: CASSLRGPAVYEQYF. CDR3 coding DNA: TGTGCCAGCAGTTTGAGGGGGCCGGCCGTCTACGAGCAGTACTTC. The chain joins TRBV28 to TRBJ2-7, with TRBD1 matching over 7 bases. CDR3 length equals 15 residues. Germline V gene sequence: CDR1 MDHEN, CDR2 SYDVKM. The V and J ends lost 3 bases and 3 bases, in that order; junction bases with no gene match: 8.

This clone appeared a few times. V is TRBV7-2 and J is TRBJ1-6; no clear D gene. This CDR3 comprises 15 residues. CDR1 and CDR2 from the germline V gene are SGHTA and FQGNSA. V was cut by 3 bases and J by 8 bases, with 14 bases left in between. CDR3 residues: CASSFNAGSDSPLHF. CDR3 coding DNA: TGTGCCAGCAGCTTCAACGCCGGGTCCGATTCACCCCTCCACTTT.

The V and J genes are TRBV12-3 or TRBV12-4 and TRBJ2-1; no clear D gene. The CDR3 consists of 13 residues. Deletions cut 6 bases from V and 0 bases from J, with 6 bases between. The CDR3 reads CASSQGSYNEQFF. The CDR3 nucleotides are TGTGCCAGCAGCCAAGGCTCCTACAATGAGCAGTTCTTC.

The genes are TRBV7-3 and TRBJ1-1; D is undetermined. The germline V gene encodes CDR1 SGHTA and CDR2 FQGTGA. This CDR3 region has 14 residues. Trimming stripped 0 bases from V and 4 bases from J, with 9 bases between. The CDR3 coding sequence is TGTGCCAGCAGCTTAACTTCGGGAACCACTGAAGCTTTCTTT. Translating it yields CASSLTSGTTEAFF.

The chain combines TRBV7-2 with TRBJ2-5; D gene unclear. The V gene's germline CDR1 is SGHTA and CDR2 FQGNSA. The CDR3 loop spans 11 amino acids. The V and J ends lost 5 bases and 2 bases respectively, with 3 bases between them. CDR3 DNA: TGTGCCAGCAGCCAACAAGAGACCCAGTACTTC. It is translated as CASSQQETQYF.

The rearrangement links TRBV7-9 to TRBJ1-1; D is ambiguous. The CDR3 sequence is 12 residues long. Germline CDR1 SEHNR, CDR2 FQNEAQ (reference sequence). The V gene lost 7 bases and the J gene lost 0 bases, with 6 bases spanning the gap. CDR3 sequence: CASTSLNTEAFF. CDR3 DNA sequence: TGTGCCAGCACCTCTCTGAACACTGAAGCTTTCTTT. Full variable domain (rest looked up from reference TRBV7-9 and TRBJ1-1): DTGVSQNPRHKITKRGQNVTFRCDPISEHNRLYWYRQTLGQGPEFLTYFQNEAQLEKSRLLSDRFSAERPKGSFSTLEIQRTEQGDSAMYLCASTSLNTEAFFGQGTRLTVV.

The chain employs TRBV28 and TRBJ2-7, with D unclear. CDR3 length equals 14 residues. V gave up 2 bases and J gave up 2 bases, with 10 bases separating them. Germline-derived CDR1 and CDR2 are MDHEN and SYDVKM. As DNA, the CDR3 is TGTGCCAGCAGTTTAGATATTTTTCCCTACGAGCAGTACTTC. Encoded protein: CASSLDIFPYEQYF.

The rearrangement uses TRBV6-6 and TRBJ1-5; tentatively, D is TRBD1 (6 bases). The CDR3 is made up of 14 amino acids. Trimming left V 7 bases short and J 6 bases short, with 16 bases between. Per germline, CDR1 MNHNY and CDR2 SVGAGI (reference sequence). CDR3 in amino acids: CASTPNQQGQPQHF. The CDR3 DNA reads TGTGCCAGCACCCCGAACCAACAGGGTCAGCCCCAGCATTTT.

The chain recombines TRBV7-6 with TRBJ1-6, with D possibly matching TRBD1 (6 bases). V lost 5 bases, J lost 9 bases, and 17 bases lay in between. The CDR3 is 15 residues long. Germline CDR1 SGHVS, CDR2 FNYEAQ. In DNA, the CDR3 is TGTGCCAGCAGCGCCAGAACAGGGATGGGTTCACCCCTCCACTTT. Its protein is CASSARTGMGSPLHF.

This clone came up once. The chain employs TRBV4-1 and TRBJ2-1; perhaps TRBD2 as D (6 bases). Germline V gene lookup returns CDR1 MGHRA and CDR2 YSYEKL. The CDR3 spans 19 residues. The V and J ends lost 1 base and 2 bases respectively, with 21 bases between them. In nucleotides, the CDR3 is TGCGCCAGCAGCCAAGTTGCGGGACCCCAAGGGAGAACCTACAATGAGCAGTTCTTC. Its protein is CASSQVAGPQGRTYNEQFF.

The chain employs TRBV6-2 or TRBV6-3 and TRBJ1-2; no clear D gene. The CDR3 length is 11 residues. Germline V lookup: CDR1 MNHEY, CDR2 SVGEGT. V was trimmed by 2 bases and J by 8 bases, leaving 6 bases between them. CDR3 in amino acids: CASSYRVGYTF. Here the CDR3 DNA reads TGTGCCAGCAGTTACAGGGTCGGCTACACCTTC.

The chain recombines TRBV5-4 with TRBJ2-7; D might be TRBD1 or TRBD2, each matching 6 bases. V was shortened by 4 bases and J by 4 bases, with 15 bases between the two germline ends. The CDR3 length is 14 residues. The germline gives CDR1 SGHNT, CDR2 YYREEE (reference sequence). Written as DNA, the CDR3 is TGTGCCAGCAGCGGGTGGGGGGCTGGTTACGAGCAGTACTTC. This sequence encodes CASSGWGAGYEQYF.

The chain is built from TRBV18 and TRBJ2-3; 7 nucleotides match TRBD1. The CDR3 sequence is 16 residues long. Losses at the gene ends were 6 bases for V and 4 bases for J; bases not matched to a gene: 13. In germline, CDR1 is KGHSH, CDR2 LQKENI. CDR3 loop: CASSSTAGGRADTQYF. The CDR3 DNA sequence: TGTGCCAGCTCGTCTACGGCAGGGGGAAGGGCAGATACGCAGTATTTT.

For the CDR3, the DNA is TGTGCCAGCAGCCAAGCCTACGAGCAGTACTTC. Protein product: CASSQAYEQYF. V and J are TRBV3-1 (or the pseudogene TRBV3-2) and TRBJ2-7, with D unresolved. The CDR3 runs 11 residues. Trimming took 1 base from V and 2 from J, leaving 0 bases between them. CDR1 and CDR2 (germline): LGHDT, YNNKEL (reference sequence).

This clone was detected many times. The chain couples TRBV7-6 to TRBJ2-7, with D uncertain. Germline V gene sequence: CDR1 SGHVS, CDR2 FNYEAQ. V was pared by 5 bases and J by 2 bases, with 13 bases between. There are 14 residues in the CDR3. CDR3 protein: CASSVAHGAYEQYF. The CDR3 DNA reads TGTGCCAGCAGCGTGGCCCACGGTGCCTACGAGCAGTACTTC.